This entry lists 29 T cell receptor beta chains sequenced from one sample in a study of cytomegalovirus exposure and HLA in healthy donors. PCR was performed using 60 Vbeta and 13 Jbeta primers. TCRdb keeps only in-frame clones here, not all; method: immunoSEQ multiplex PCR. The table includes about 100,000 clones, about three quarters detected once. What was sequenced was PBMCs. These receptors were taken from a female donor in good health and CMV-seropositive.

The rearrangement links TRBV27 to TRBJ1-5; no definite D call. The V and J ends lost 3 bases and 3 bases respectively, with 9 bases between them. CDR1 and CDR2 from the germline V gene are MNHEY and SMNVEV (reference sequence). The CDR3 extends over 14 amino acids. CDR3 in amino acids: CASSLQSFNQPQHF. The CDR3 coding sequence is TGTGCCAGCAGTTTGCAGTCGTTCAATCAGCCCCAGCATTTT.

Only a few counts were recorded for this clone. This rearrangement joins TRBV7-3 to TRBJ2-1; 8 positions agree with TRBD2. The CDR3 extends over 13 amino acids. The trim removed 5 bases at V and 5 bases at J, leaving 2 bases unmatched. From germline, CDR1 is SGHTA and CDR2 FQGTGA. The CDR3 loop is CASSPTSDNEQFF. Written as DNA, the CDR3 is TGTGCCAGCAGCCCGACTAGCGACAATGAGCAGTTCTTC. Combining the CDR3 with reference TRBV7-3 and TRBJ2-1 gives the whole variable domain GAGVSQTPSNKVTEKGKYVELRCDPISGHTALYWYRQSLGQGPEFLIYFQGTGAADDSGLPNDRFFAVRPEGSVSTLKIQRTERGDSAVYLCASSPTSDNEQFFGPGTRLTVL.

The gene calls are TRBV19 and TRBJ1-3; D call uncertain. Germline loops: CDR1 LNHDA, CDR2 SQIVND (reference sequence). The length of the CDR3 is 14 residues. Trimming removed 6 bases at V and 0 bases at J, with 9 bases between. CDR3 bases: TGTGCCAGTAGATGGGCGAGCTCTGGAAACACCATATATTTT. Residues: CASRWASSGNTIYF.

V usage is TRBV25-1 and J usage is TRBJ2-6; no definite D call. V lost 4 bases and J lost 0, with 10 bases in between. CDR1 is MGHDK, CDR2 SYGVNS, per germline. The CDR3 is 16 amino acids. This chain's CDR3 is CASSGGYSSGANVLTF. In nucleotides, the CDR3 is TGTGCCAGCAGTGGTGGATACAGCTCTGGGGCCAACGTCCTGACTTTC.

This chain links TRBV10-1 with TRBJ2-1, with TRBD2 matching over 13 bases. The ends lost 4 bases at V and 6 bases at J; junction bases unmatched: 9. The CDR3 sequence is 17 residues long. Germline-derived CDR1 and CDR2 are WNHNN and SYGVQD (reference sequence). CDR3 bases: TGCGCCAGCAGTGGTCCGACTAGCGGGAGGTTTGCCAATGAGCAGTTCTTC. Translation: CASSGPTSGRFANEQFF.

This clone has just a few counts. The rearrangement links TRBV30 to TRBJ1-2; no firm D call. From germline, CDR1 is GTSNPN and CDR2 SVGIG (reference sequence). V was shortened by 0 bases and J by 7 bases, with 6 bases between the two germline ends. The CDR3 runs 11 residues. This CDR3 reads CAWSVRGGYTF. The CDR3 DNA follows: TGTGCCTGGAGTGTACGGGGTGGCTACACCTTC.

The CDR3 region has the DNA TGTGCCAGCAGTAGACAGGGCAACAATCAGCCCCAGCATTTT. This translates into CASSRQGNNQPQHF. The chain is built from TRBV6-6 and TRBJ1-5, with 7 bases that match TRBD1. The ends lost 5 bases at V and 3 bases at J; junction bases unmatched: 4. This CDR3 is built from 14 residues. Germline V CDR1 and CDR2: MNHNY, SVGAGI (reference sequence).

This chain links TRBV10-2 with TRBJ2-3, with D unresolved. Germline lookup yields CDR1 WSHSY and CDR2 SAAADI. The ends were cut back, 5 bases at V and 3 bases at J, with 12 bases in the middle. There are 14 residues in the CDR3. The CDR3 loop reads CASSIGMVTDTQYF. The CDR3 nucleotides read TGCGCCAGCAGTATCGGTATGGTTACAGATACGCAGTATTTT.

The chain recombines TRBV4-1 with TRBJ1-2, with 8 bases matching TRBD1. The CDR3 runs to 13 residues. Germline CDR1 and CDR2: MGHRA and YSYEKL. With V trimmed by 2 bases and J by 6 bases, 2 bases remained unmatched. The CDR3 reads CASSQQGAHGYTF. The CDR3 DNA reads as TGCGCCAGCAGCCAACAGGGGGCGCATGGCTACACCTTC.

The chain uses TRBV7-2 and TRBJ1-3; 7 nucleotides align to TRBD1. The V gene end was trimmed by 5 bases and the J gene end by 2 bases; junction bases not matched to a gene: 3. Germline loops: CDR1 SGHTA, CDR2 FQGNSA. The CDR3 totals 14 residues. CDR3 sequence: CASSRTGAGNTIYF. DNA for the CDR3: TGTGCCAGCAGCCGTACAGGGGCTGGAAACACCATATATTTT. The full variable domain, its missing parts supplied by reference TRBV7-2 and TRBJ1-3, is GAGVSQSPSNKVTEKGKDVELRCDPISGHTALYWYRQSLGQGLEFLIYFQGNSAPDKSGLPSDRFSAERTGGSVSTLTIQRTQQEDSAVYLCASSRTGAGNTIYFGEGSWLTVV.

A remark on this clone: A read error may account for a junction end that differs from germline. The CDR3 sequence is CSSSLAVNQPQHF. The CDR3 region has the DNA TGTTCCAGCAGTCTGGCTGTTAATCAGCCCCAGCATTTT. The V call is TRBV7-9, the J call TRBJ1-5, with D hard to call. The CDR3 length is 13 residues. Germline CDR1 reads SEHNR; CDR2 reads FQNEAQ (reference sequence).

The gene calls are TRBV5-1 and TRBJ2-7, with a possible D match to TRBD2 (5 bases). The CDR3 covers 14 residues. Trimming took 2 bases from V and 3 from J, leaving 12 bases between them. From germline, CDR1 is SGHRS and CDR2 YFSETQ. CDR3 loop: CASSFRTGSYEQYF. In nucleotides, the CDR3 is TGCGCCAGCAGCTTTAGGACGGGAAGCTACGAGCAGTACTTC. Based on the CDR3 plus reference TRBV5-1 and TRBJ2-7, the full variable domain is KAGVTQTPRYLIKTRGQQVTLSCSPISGHRSVSWYQQTPGQGLQFLFEYFSETQRNKGNFPGRFSGRQFSNSRSEMNVSTLELGDSALYLCASSFRTGSYEQYFGPGTRLTVT.

The V gene is TRBV19, the J gene TRBJ1-2, with 12 bases lining up with TRBD1. Looked up from germline, CDR1 is LNHDA and CDR2 is SQIVND (reference sequence). CDR3 length equals 16 residues. J gave up 3 bases and V 0 bases, and 2 bases lay outside the gene matches. CDR3 sequence: CASSIEGQGAYYGYTF. The CDR3, as DNA: TGTGCCAGTAGTATAGAGGGACAGGGGGCTTACTATGGCTACACCTTC. Full variable domain (rest looked up from reference TRBV19 and TRBJ1-2): DGGITQSPKYLFRKEGQNVTLSCEQNLNHDAMYWYRQDPGQGLRLIYYSQIVNDFQKGDIAEGYSVSREKKESFPLTVTSAQKNPTAFYLCASSIEGQGAYYGYTFGSGTRLTVV.

This clone was picked up one time. In nucleotides, the CDR3 is TGTGCCAGCAGCCGCAACTATGTTGATCACACAGATACGCAGTATTTT. This gives the protein CASSRNYVDHTDTQYF. The genes are TRBV4-2 and TRBJ2-3; D not resolved. The germline V gene encodes CDR1 LGHNA and CDR2 YNFKEQ. V gave up 4 bases and J gave up 2 bases, with 16 bases separating them. The length of the CDR3 is 16 residues.

The chain uses TRBV7-2 and TRBJ1-5; D gene ambiguous. There are 14 residues in the CDR3. V was pared by 0 bases and J by 3 bases, with 6 bases between. CDR1 and CDR2 (germline): SGHTA, FQGNSA. In DNA, the CDR3 is TGTGCCAGCAGCTTAGCCGCGTTCAATCAGCCCCAGCATTTT. This gives the protein CASSLAAFNQPQHF.

This clone was counted once. The V gene is TRBV28, the J gene TRBJ2-2; 8 bases align to TRBD2. CDR1 MDHEN and CDR2 SYDVKM come from the germline V gene. CDR3 size: 15 residues. With V trimmed by 7 bases and J by 4 bases, 8 bases remained unmatched. This chain's CDR3 is CASKTAGAGTGELFF. The DNA of the CDR3 is TGTGCCAGCAAGACAGCGGGAGCGGGCACCGGGGAGCTGTTTTTT. The full variable domain, in which reference TRBV28 and TRBJ2-2 provide the parts outside the CDR3, is DVKVTQSSRYLVKRTGEKVFLECVQDMDHENMFWYRQDPGLGLRLIYFSYDVKMKEKGDIPEGYSVSREKKERFSLILESASTNQTSMYLCASKTAGAGTGELFFGEGSRLTVL.

J is TRBJ1-4 and V is TRBV19; D gene uncertain. Trimming took 1 base from V and 10 from J, leaving 10 bases between them. CDR3 length: 13 amino acids. Germline-derived CDR1 and CDR2 are LNHDA and SQIVND (reference sequence). CDR3 sequence (DNA): TGTGCCAGTAGTATAGTTGAAGCAGGAAAACTGTTTTTT. Its protein is CASSIVEAGKLFF.

This clone was seen a single time. The J gene is TRBJ1-2, the V gene TRBV14, with TRBD1 matching over 7 bases. V was clipped by 2 bases and J by 0 bases; unmatched bases: 9. Germline V gives CDR1 SGHDN, CDR2 FVKESK. This CDR3 contains 17 residues. The CDR3 loop reads CASSQIGGGTANYGYTF. The CDR3 DNA sequence: TGTGCCAGCAGCCAAATTGGAGGGGGCACAGCTAACTATGGCTACACCTTC.

This chain joins TRBV28 and TRBJ2-5, with 10 bases lining up with TRBD2. The junction had 7 bases not matched to a gene; V was cut back by 2 bases and J by 4 bases. This CDR3 has 16 amino acids. Germline CDR1 and CDR2: MDHEN and SYDVKM. The CDR3 reads CASSLLGSGRSETQYF. In DNA form, the CDR3 reads TGTGCCAGCAGTTTACTAGGTAGCGGGAGGTCAGAGACCCAGTACTTC.

The chain has TRBV30 and TRBJ1-2; D not certain. The CDR3 runs to 13 residues. The V and J ends lost 0 bases and 8 bases respectively, with 13 bases between them. Germline CDR1 and CDR2: GTSNPN and SVGIG (reference sequence). DNA of the CDR3: TGTGCCTGGAGTGTATGGGAGGGTCAAGGCTACACCTTC. Encoded protein: CAWSVWEGQGYTF.

The J gene is TRBJ2-7, the V gene TRBV6-5; 10 bases line up with TRBD1. Germline CDR1 and CDR2: MNHEY and SVGAGI. The CDR3 covers 14 residues. V was pared by 6 bases and J by 4 bases, with 6 bases of the junction left unmatched. CDR3 sequence (DNA): TGTGCCAGCAGCCGTGGACAGGGGGTGTACGAGCAGTACTTC. It is translated as CASSRGQGVYEQYF.

This chain connects TRBV6-6 to TRBJ2-3; 9 nucleotides match TRBD1. Germline V gene lookup returns CDR1 MNHNY and CDR2 SVGAGI (reference sequence). J gave up 3 bases and V 2 bases, and 3 bases lay outside the gene matches. The CDR3 extends over 15 amino acids. The CDR3 sequence is CASSYGTGRTDTQYF. DNA for the CDR3: TGTGCCAGCAGTTACGGGACAGGGAGAACAGATACGCAGTATTTT.

The chain links TRBV6-1 to TRBJ1-4, with TRBD1 matching over 9 bases. CDR3 size: 15 residues. Germline CDR1 and CDR2: MNHNS and SASEGT. Unmatched junction bases numbered 14, after V lost 10 bases and J lost 8 bases. DNA for the CDR3: TGTGCCACCCGGGACAGGGAGGATCCGCGCGAAAAACTGTTTTTT. Translation gives CATRDREDPREKLFF.

The V call is TRBV7-2, the J call TRBJ2-5; possibly TRBD2 for D (6 bases). The V end lost 5 bases, the J end lost 5 bases, and 18 bases lay between the germline ends. The CDR3 is 15 amino acids. Germline assignment: CDR1 SGHTA and CDR2 FQGNSA. CDR3 region: CASSVGLAWGETQYF. CDR3 coding DNA: TGTGCCAGCAGCGTCGGGCTAGCGTGGGGGGAGACCCAGTACTTC.

The chain couples TRBV9 to TRBJ2-1, with 7 bases aligning to TRBD1. The CDR3 totals 11 residues. CDR1 is SGDLS and CDR2 is YYNGEE in the germline V gene. Trimming took 3 bases from V and 10 from J; bases not matched to a gene: 1. The CDR3 sequence is CASSEGAEQFF. The CDR3, as DNA: TGTGCCAGCAGCGAGGGGGCAGAGCAGTTCTTC.

CDR3 sequence: CASRTHTGDYGYTF. As DNA, the CDR3 is TGTGCCAGCCGGACTCATACAGGGGACTATGGCTACACCTTC. The chain joins TRBV6-1 to TRBJ1-2; the match to TRBD1 covers 7 bases. Trimming at V came to 8 bases and at J to 3 bases, leaving 9 bases not matched to a gene. The CDR3 contains 14 residues. Looked up from germline, CDR1 is MNHNS and CDR2 is SASEGT.

The genes are TRBV2 and TRBJ2-7, with 11 bases fitting TRBD1. The CDR3 loop spans 16 amino acids. Germline lookup yields CDR1 SNHLY and CDR2 FYNNEI. V shed 5 bases and J 4 bases; nucleotides not matched to a gene: 10. DNA for the CDR3: TGTGCCAGCAGTAGGACAGGGGGCACTAGCCGGTACGAGCAGTACTTC. Its translation: CASSRTGGTSRYEQYF.

This clone was found once. The chain uses TRBV6-5 and TRBJ1-2, with TRBD1 matching over 7 bases. CDR3 size: 15 residues. Germline assignment: CDR1 MNHEY and CDR2 SVGAGI. Trimming cost V 6 bases and J 7 bases; bases outside gene matches: 14. Here the CDR3 reads CASRLRTGAMGGYTF. As DNA, the CDR3 is TGTGCCAGCAGACTCCGGACAGGCGCGATGGGTGGCTACACCTTC.

The chain recombines TRBV2 with TRBJ2-1; TRBD2 matches at 10 bases. CDR1 and CDR2 (germline): SNHLY, FYNNEI. The V and J ends lost 6 bases and 10 bases, in that order; junction bases with no gene match: 15. CDR3 length: 16 residues. DNA for the CDR3: TGTGCCAGCAGAGGGGGAGTAGCGGGGGGACTCGCGGAGCAGTTCTTC. Translated, it gives CASRGGVAGGLAEQFF.